This entry lists 14 T cell receptor beta chains sequenced from one sample in a study of blood T cell repertoires in COVID-19. Using immunoSEQ multiplex PCR, the repertoire was profiled, and TCRdb retains in-frame clones only, with some absent. Of roughly 260,000 clones in the sample, approximately 86% were seen once. The sample taken for sequencing was PBMCs or T cells enriched from blood (not recorded which). Receptors were obtained from a woman under 40 with acute COVID-19.

The V and J genes are TRBV5-6 and TRBJ2-1; 8 nucleotides align to TRBD2. Germline values: CDR1 SGHDT, CDR2 YYEEEE. V shed 6 bases, J shed 7 bases, and the junction held 9 bases outside the gene matches. The CDR3 has 14 amino acids. The CDR3 DNA follows: TGTGCCAGCACCGAAACTAGCGGACGTAATGAGCAGTTCTTC. Translated, it gives CASTETSGRNEQFF. Full variable domain (outside the CDR3, taken from reference TRBV5-6 and TRBJ2-1): DAGVTQSPTHLIKTRGQQVTLRCSPKSGHDTVSWYQQALGQGPQFIFQYYEEEERQRGNFPDRFSGHQFPNYSSELNVNALLLGDSALYLCASTETSGRNEQFFGPGTRLTVL.

V usage is TRBV19 and J usage is TRBJ2-3; TRBD2 matches 8 bases. Germline CDR1 and CDR2: LNHDA and SQIVND (reference sequence). Trimming took 4 bases from V and 2 from J; bases not matched to a gene: 5. The CDR3 runs to 15 residues. Written as DNA, the CDR3 is TGTGCCAGTAGTAACGCGGGGGGCGACACAGATACGCAGTATTTT. Translating it yields CASSNAGGDTDTQYF.

V and J are TRBV4-1 and TRBJ2-7, with 9 positions matching TRBD1. Germline V gene lookup returns CDR1 MGHRA and CDR2 YSYEKL. The CDR3 is 14 amino acids. The J segment lost 5 bases and the V segment lost 3 bases, leaving 5 bases of the junction unmatched. The CDR3 loop reads CASSHWTGENEQYF. As DNA, the CDR3 is TGCGCCAGCAGCCACTGGACAGGGGAAAACGAGCAGTACTTC.

V is TRBV7-9 and J is TRBJ1-2; 7 bases align to TRBD1. Per germline, CDR1 SEHNR and CDR2 FQNEAQ (reference sequence). The CDR3 has 14 amino acids. Trimming at V came to 5 bases and at J to 5 bases, leaving 8 bases not matched to a gene. The CDR3 DNA follows: TGTGCCAGCAGCGCTCGGACAGGAGGGTATGGCTACACCTTC. It specifies CASSARTGGYGYTF.

This clone is a singleton in its sample. This sequence joins TRBV24-1 and TRBJ2-3, with D hard to call. From germline, CDR1 is KGHDR and CDR2 SFDVKD. Trimming left V 1 base short and J 5 bases short, with 9 bases between. The CDR3 length is 14 residues. Here the CDR3 DNA reads TGTGCCACCAGTGATTTAGGAGATGGAGATACGCAGTATTTT. Amino acid sequence: CATSDLGDGDTQYF.

The genes are TRBV27 and TRBJ1-2; 9 bases are a match to TRBD1. V shed 7 bases, J shed 9 bases, and the junction held 6 bases outside the gene matches. Germline V gives CDR1 MNHEY, CDR2 SMNVEV (reference sequence). The length of the CDR3 is 12 residues. The CDR3 loop is CASTTGGRSYTF. For the CDR3, the DNA is TGTGCCAGCACCACAGGGGGCCGAAGCTACACCTTC.

The chain is built from TRBV11-2 and TRBJ1-6; 7 nucleotides match TRBD1. The CDR3 loop spans 17 amino acids. The V gene's germline CDR1 is SGHAT and CDR2 FQNNGV. V shed 4 bases and J 4 bases; nucleotides not matched to a gene: 10. CDR3 loop: CASSSPTGILYNSPLHF. CDR3 nucleotide sequence: TGTGCCAGCAGCTCCCCGACAGGGATTCTATATAATTCACCCCTCCACTTT. Filled out from reference TRBV11-2 and TRBJ1-6, the complete variable domain reads EAGVAQSPRYKIIEKRQSVAFWCNPISGHATLYWYQQILGQGPKLLIQFQNNGVVDDSQLPKDRFSAERLKGVDSTLKIQPAKLEDSAVYLCASSSPTGILYNSPLHFGNGTRLTVT.

The chain carries TRBV7-6 and TRBJ2-5; TRBD2 aligns across 13 bases. Germline V gene data show CDR1 as SGHVS and CDR2 as FNYEAQ. There are 16 residues in the CDR3. V gave up 6 bases and J gave up 1 base; unmatched junction bases: 5. CDR3 residues: CASREGTSGVQETQYF. CDR3 sequence (DNA): TGTGCCAGCAGGGAGGGGACTAGCGGGGTCCAAGAGACCCAGTACTTC.

The chain joins TRBV5-6 to TRBJ2-5; D is possibly TRBD2 (5 bases). Germline V CDR1 and CDR2: SGHDT, YYEEEE. Trimming stripped 8 bases from V and 2 bases from J, with 13 bases between. This CDR3 has 13 residues. The CDR3 DNA reads TGTGCCAGTTTGATACTAGTGCAAGAGACCCAGTACTTC. This encodes CASLILVQETQYF.

This chain connects TRBV6-5 to TRBJ2-4, with D hard to call. The CDR3 spans 14 residues. CDR1 is MNHEY, CDR2 SVGAGI, per germline. V dropped 8 bases and J dropped 1 base, with 12 bases sitting between them. The CDR3 spells CASSSRLAKNIQYF. The CDR3 nucleotides are TGTGCCAGCTCTTCTCGACTCGCCAAAAACATTCAGTACTTC.

V gene TRBV7-2 combines with J gene TRBJ2-3, with 9 bases fitting TRBD2. Trimming cost V 2 bases and J 2 bases; bases outside gene matches: 8. CDR3 length: 17 residues. Germline V gene sequence: CDR1 SGHTA, CDR2 FQGNSA. The DNA of the CDR3 is TGTGCCAGCAGCTTAAGTGCTAGCGGGGAATTCACAGATACGCAGTATTTT. Its translation: CASSLSASGEFTDTQYF.

The genes are TRBV9 and TRBJ1-1; D call uncertain. The CDR3 totals 14 residues. Germline CDR1 is SGDLS and CDR2 is YYNGEE. V lost 0 bases, J lost 0 bases, and 6 bases lay in between. The CDR3 DNA follows: TGTGCCAGCAGCGTAGGCGAAATGAACACTGAAGCTTTCTTT. Its protein product is CASSVGEMNTEAFF.

The genes are TRBV5-1 and TRBJ2-7; D possibly corresponds to TRBD1 (6 bases). Germline values: CDR1 SGHRS, CDR2 YFSETQ. The V end lost 0 bases, the J end lost 3 bases, and 10 bases lay between the germline ends. The CDR3 has 14 amino acids. The CDR3 coding sequence is TGCGCCAGCAGCTTGGTCGGCAGGGGCTACGAGCAGTACTTC. As protein: CASSLVGRGYEQYF.

This sequence joins TRBV5-1 and TRBJ1-1; a weak D match, TRBD1 (5 bases). This CDR3 has 15 residues. V shed 0 bases and J shed 1 base, with 10 bases lying between them. Germline CDR1 SGHRS, CDR2 YFSETQ. In DNA form, the CDR3 reads TGCGCCAGCAGCTTGGGGGCAGGGTGGAACACTGAAGCTTTCTTT. Its protein is CASSLGAGWNTEAFF.